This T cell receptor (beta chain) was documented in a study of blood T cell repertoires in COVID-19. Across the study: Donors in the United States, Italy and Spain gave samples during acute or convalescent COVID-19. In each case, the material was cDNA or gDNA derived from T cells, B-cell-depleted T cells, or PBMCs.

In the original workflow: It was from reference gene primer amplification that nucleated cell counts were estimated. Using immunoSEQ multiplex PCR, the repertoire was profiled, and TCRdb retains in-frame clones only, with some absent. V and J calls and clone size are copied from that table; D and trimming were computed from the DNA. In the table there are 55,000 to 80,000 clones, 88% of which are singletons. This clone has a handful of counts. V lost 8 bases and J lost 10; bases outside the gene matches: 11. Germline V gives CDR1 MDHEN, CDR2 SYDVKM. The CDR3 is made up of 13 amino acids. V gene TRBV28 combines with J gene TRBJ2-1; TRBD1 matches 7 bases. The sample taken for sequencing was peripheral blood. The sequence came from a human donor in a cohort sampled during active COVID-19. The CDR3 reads CASGSYRGWEQFF. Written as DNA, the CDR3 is TGTGCCAGCGGGTCCTACAGGGGATGGGAGCAGTTCTTC.